What follows are 29 T cell receptor beta chains derived from one specimen sequenced in a study of radiation and T cells in renal cell carcinoma. Noted time point: blood 4 weeks post-SBRT, at nephrectomy. The treatment was: 15 Gy SBRT to primary tumor, nephrectomy 4 weeks later. The assay was immunoSEQ multiplex PCR, and TCRdb's table has in-frame clones only and misses some. The top ten hold approximately 30% of the sample, which has some 30,000 clones, 81% seen once. The sample here was blood, taken from a patient whose treatment included radiotherapy and nephrectomy. Receptor source: a man in his sixties with renal cell carcinoma.

V and J are TRBV10-3 and TRBJ2-3, with a tentative D call TRBD1 (5 bases). The V and J ends lost 5 bases and 5 bases respectively, with 5 bases between them. Germline lookup yields CDR1 ENHRY and CDR2 SYGVKD. The CDR3 is 11 amino acids. CDR3 protein: CAISQGDTQYF. For the CDR3, the DNA is TGTGCCATCAGTCAGGGAGATACGCAGTATTTT.

The chain employs TRBV7-8 and TRBJ1-2; D is perhaps TRBD1 (5 bases). Germline values: CDR1 SGHVS, CDR2 FQNEAQ. V was cut by 2 bases and J by 4 bases, with 11 bases left in between. The CDR3 is 14 residues long. The CDR3 loop is CASSLYSGSYGYTF. CDR3 sequence (DNA): TGTGCCAGCAGCTTATATTCAGGGAGCTATGGCTACACCTTC.

This chain joins TRBV21-1 and TRBJ1-1; the DNA was not used to check the table's D call, TRBD1. TRBV21-1 is a documented pseudogene. CDR3 length: 15 residues. The CDR3 DNA sequence: TGTGCCAGCAGCAAAGGAGGGACAGGGGGCACTGAAGCTTTCTTT. Protein product: CASSKGGTGGTEAFF.

V usage is TRBV10-3 and J usage is TRBJ1-1; 7 bases are shared with TRBD1. The CDR3 has 15 residues. With 6 bases clipped from V and 2 bases from J, the junction kept 9 bases outside the gene matches. CDR1 is ENHRY and CDR2 is SYGVKD in the germline V gene. The DNA for the CDR3 is TGTGCCATCAGGCCACAGGGGCCGTTAAACACTGAAGCTTTCTTT. Translating gives CAIRPQGPLNTEAFF.

The chain joins TRBV7-8 to TRBJ2-1; no reliable D call. Trimming cost V 2 bases and J 9 bases, with 20 bases left between them. The CDR3 runs to 16 residues. The germline V gene encodes CDR1 SGHVS and CDR2 FQNEAQ. In DNA, the CDR3 is TGTGCCAGCAGCTTAAGGAGCCGCCTTCTTCGTCCTGAGCAGTTCTTC. This encodes CASSLRSRLLRPEQFF.

The rearrangement links TRBV7-9 to TRBJ2-1, with 12 bases matching TRBD2. Unmatched junction bases numbered 8, after V lost 5 bases and J lost 9 bases. The CDR3 length is 15 residues. Germline V lookup: CDR1 SEHNR, CDR2 FQNEAQ (reference sequence). DNA of the CDR3: TGTGCCAGCAGCCGTCTAGCGGGAGGGCCGGGTGAGCAGTTCTTC. This sequence encodes CASSRLAGGPGEQFF.

This chain joins TRBV6-5 and TRBJ1-2; 9 bases line up with TRBD1. The germline CDR1 and CDR2 sequences are MNHEY and SVGAGI. The CDR3 is made up of 15 amino acids. The V and J ends lost 8 bases and 2 bases, in that order; junction bases with no gene match: 9. In nucleotides, the CDR3 is TGTGCCAGCCGGGACAGGGCCTACTCGAACTATGGCTACACCTTC. The encoded protein is CASRDRAYSNYGYTF.

The J gene is TRBJ2-3, the V gene TRBV7-9; D not resolved. The germline gives CDR1 SEHNR, CDR2 FQNEAQ (reference sequence). The CDR3 consists of 16 residues. V dropped 0 bases and J dropped 2 bases, with 12 bases sitting between them. CDR3 sequence: CASSLADIQNTDTQYF. For the CDR3, the DNA is TGTGCCAGCAGCTTAGCAGATATACAGAACACAGATACGCAGTATTTT. The full variable domain, in which reference TRBV7-9 and TRBJ2-3 provide the parts outside the CDR3, is DTGVSQNPRHKITKRGQNVTFRCDPISEHNRLYWYRQTLGQGPEFLTYFQNEAQLEKSRLLSDRFSAERPKGSFSTLEIQRTEQGDSAMYLCASSLADIQNTDTQYFGPGTRLTVL.

The CDR3 DNA is TGCGCCAGCAATCCCTTGGGAGGTTACGGGAGAGGTGAGCAGTTCTTC. It yields the protein CASNPLGGYGRGEQFF. The rearrangement links TRBV5-1 to TRBJ2-1, with D possibly matching TRBD2 (6 bases). Trimming took 6 bases from V and 9 from J, leaving 25 bases between them. The CDR3 loop spans 16 amino acids. Germline V gives CDR1 SGHRS, CDR2 YFSETQ.

This rearrangement joins TRBV9 to TRBJ2-5; 9 positions match TRBD2. V shed 0 bases and J 5 bases; nucleotides not matched to a gene: 8. The CDR3 is 16 amino acids. Per the germline V gene, CDR1 is SGDLS and CDR2 is YYNGEE. The CDR3: CASSVGGSGRGETQYF. In DNA, the CDR3 is TGTGCCAGCAGCGTAGGGGGTAGCGGGAGAGGGGAGACCCAGTACTTC.

The chain couples TRBV19 to TRBJ1-1; D uncertain. Germline loops: CDR1 LNHDA, CDR2 SQIVND (reference sequence). The CDR3 runs to 13 residues. V was trimmed by 4 bases and J by 1 base, leaving 7 bases between them. The CDR3 here is CASSKRENTEAFF. CDR3 nucleotides: TGTGCCAGTAGTAAGAGAGAGAACACTGAAGCTTTCTTT. Drawing the rest from reference TRBV19 and TRBJ1-1, the complete variable domain is DGGITQSPKYLFRKEGQNVTLSCEQNLNHDAMYWYRQDPGQGLRLIYYSQIVNDFQKGDIAEGYSVSREKKESFPLTVTSAQKNPTAFYLCASSKRENTEAFFGQGTRLTVV.

J is TRBJ1-1 and V is TRBV11-2; D gene ambiguous. The length of the CDR3 is 13 residues. Trimming removed 3 bases at V and 8 bases at J, with 13 bases between. Germline assignment: CDR1 SGHAT and CDR2 FQNNGV. This CDR3 reads CASSLTSTIEAFF. The CDR3 nucleotides are TGTGCCAGCAGCTTGACCAGTACAATAGAAGCTTTCTTT.

The CDR3 sequence: CASSSRDGWNNQPQHF. In nucleotides, the CDR3 is TGTGCCAGCAGTTCTCGGGACGGGTGGAACAATCAGCCCCAGCATTTT. The gene calls are TRBV6-5 and TRBJ1-5, with D possibly matching TRBD1 (5 bases). This CDR3 spans 16 amino acids. Germline V lookup: CDR1 MNHEY, CDR2 SVGAGI. V dropped 4 bases and J dropped 3 bases, with 16 bases sitting between them.

The V and J genes are TRBV7-2 and TRBJ2-5; TRBD1 is a possible D gene (6 bases). The V end lost 4 bases, the J end lost 1 base, and 13 bases lay between the germline ends. CDR1 is SGHTA and CDR2 is FQGNSA in the germline V gene. The CDR3 is made up of 15 amino acids. As DNA, the CDR3 is TGTGCCAGCAGCTCCCATGGACAGTCCCAAGAGACCCAGTACTTC. Translation gives CASSSHGQSQETQYF.

The rearrangement joins TRBV6-6 to TRBJ1-2, with TRBD1 matching 7 bases. Germline lookup yields CDR1 MNHNY and CDR2 SVGAGI (reference sequence). With 2 bases clipped from V and 0 bases from J, the junction kept 3 bases outside the gene matches. CDR3 size: 15 residues. This chain's CDR3 is CASSYGTATNYGYTF. Here the CDR3 DNA reads TGTGCCAGCAGTTACGGGACAGCTACTAACTATGGCTACACCTTC.

Only one count was recorded for this clone. The rearrangement links TRBV6-5 to TRBJ1-5, with D unresolved. CDR3 length: 12 residues. V was clipped by 7 bases and J by 3 bases, with 7 bases between them. The germline gives CDR1 MNHEY, CDR2 SVGAGI. CDR3 amino acids: CASNRLNQPQHF. In DNA, the CDR3 is TGTGCCAGCAACCGACTCAATCAGCCCCAGCATTTT.

This rearrangement joins TRBV4-1 to TRBJ2-1, with 11 bases that match TRBD2. Germline CDR1 and CDR2: MGHRA and YSYEKL. The CDR3 is made up of 16 amino acids. Unmatched junction bases numbered 4, after V lost 2 bases and J lost 4 bases. The CDR3 spells CASSQNLAGGYNEQFF. DNA of the CDR3: TGCGCCAGCAGCCAAAATCTAGCGGGAGGTTACAATGAGCAGTTCTTC.

The rearrangement uses TRBV10-3 and TRBJ2-2; D remains ambiguous. The V and J ends lost 2 bases and 4 bases respectively, with 11 bases between them. This CDR3 comprises 15 residues. Germline V gives CDR1 ENHRY, CDR2 SYGVKD. The CDR3, as DNA: TGTGCCATCAGTGAGACCGGAACCGCCACCGGGGAGCTGTTTTTT. This translates into CAISETGTATGELFF.

This clone was recorded only once. The chain recombines TRBV18 with TRBJ2-7; 9 nucleotides match TRBD1. The J segment lost 6 bases and the V segment lost 2 bases, leaving 5 bases of the junction unmatched. Germline V gives CDR1 KGHSH, CDR2 LQKENI. The CDR3 contains 14 residues. Here the CDR3 reads CASSPRDRAPEQYF. For the CDR3, the DNA is TGTGCCAGCTCACCAAGGGACAGGGCTCCCGAGCAGTACTTC.

The chain couples TRBV19 to TRBJ2-5, with 10 bases fitting TRBD2. The CDR3 extends over 17 amino acids. Germline CDR1 reads LNHDA; CDR2 reads SQIVND (reference sequence). V was pared by 7 bases and J by 2 bases, with 13 bases of the junction left unmatched. The CDR3 spells CASTSGGTSVSQETQYF. CDR3 bases: TGTGCCAGTACCTCCGGGGGGACTAGCGTTAGTCAAGAGACCCAGTACTTC.

This clone was recorded a few times. This chain connects TRBV5-4 to TRBJ2-1; TRBD1 matches 7 bases. With 2 bases clipped from V and 7 bases from J, the junction kept 9 bases outside the gene matches. The CDR3 extends over 15 amino acids. CDR1 and CDR2 from the germline V gene are SGHNT and YYREEE (reference sequence). In DNA, the CDR3 is TGTGCCAGCAGCTTTCGACAGGGTGAGGTAAATGAGCAGTTCTTC. This translates into CASSFRQGEVNEQFF.

The chain uses TRBV6-1 and TRBJ2-4; D is perhaps TRBD2 (5 bases). The CDR3 totals 12 residues. Germline CDR1 MNHNS, CDR2 SASEGT. Deletions cut 6 bases from V and 8 bases from J, with 11 bases between. CDR3 bases: TGTGCCAGCAGCGGGGAGATATACATTCAGTACTTC. Translating it yields CASSGEIYIQYF.

This chain uses TRBV7-9 with TRBJ2-3; no reliable D call. The V and J ends lost 2 bases and 0 bases respectively, with 9 bases between them. Germline values: CDR1 SEHNR, CDR2 FQNEAQ (reference sequence). The CDR3 spans 15 residues. The CDR3 coding sequence is TGTGCCAGCAGCTTATCCCACCCCAGCACAGATACGCAGTATTTT. The encoded protein is CASSLSHPSTDTQYF. Drawing the rest from reference TRBV7-9 and TRBJ2-3, the complete variable domain is DTGVSQNPRHKITKRGQNVTFRCDPISEHNRLYWYRQTLGQGPEFLTYFQNEAQLEKSRLLSDRFSAERPKGSFSTLEIQRTEQGDSAMYLCASSLSHPSTDTQYFGPGTRLTVL.

The rearrangement links TRBV29-1 to TRBJ2-1; TRBD2 might be the D (6 bases). CDR3 size: 15 residues. Looked up from germline, CDR1 is SQVTM and CDR2 is ANQGSEA. The V end lost 3 bases, the J end lost 0 bases, and 12 bases lay between the germline ends. The CDR3 protein is CSVERGLSSYNEQFF. The CDR3, as DNA: TGCAGCGTTGAGCGGGGTCTAAGCTCCTACAATGAGCAGTTCTTC.

The rearrangement uses TRBV2 and TRBJ2-1; 9 nucleotides align to TRBD2. Germline CDR1 is SNHLY and CDR2 is FYNNEI. Losses at the gene ends were 2 bases for V and 12 bases for J; bases not matched to a gene: 8. CDR3 length: 14 residues. The CDR3 bases are TGTGCCAGCAGTGAACCCCAGGGACTAGCTTTGCAGTTCTTC. This gives the protein CASSEPQGLALQFF.

The rearrangement joins TRBV19 to TRBJ2-5; D gene unclear. The better agreement between TRBJ2-7 and the DNA end casts doubt on the J call. The CDR3 loop spans 12 amino acids. Germline lookup yields CDR1 LNHDA and CDR2 SQIVND (reference sequence). CDR3 loop: CATQSPAYEQYF. CDR3 sequence (DNA): TGTGCCACCCAGAGTCCGGCCTACGAGCAGTACTTC.

This chain uses TRBV5-4 with TRBJ1-2; D uncertain. The V gene lost 7 bases and the J gene lost 7 bases, with 11 bases spanning the gap. The CDR3 has 11 amino acids. CDR1 SGHNT and CDR2 YYREEE come from the germline V gene (reference sequence). The CDR3 bases are TGTGCCAGCGGGGATGAGGGTGGCTACACCTTC. Protein product: CASGDEGGYTF. Full variable domain (remainder filled in from reference TRBV5-4 and TRBJ1-2): ETGVTQSPTHLIKTRGQQVTLRCSSQSGHNTVSWYQQALGQGPQFIFQYYREEENGRGNFPPRFSGLQFPNYSSELNVNALELDDSALYLCASGDEGGYTFGSGTRLTVV.

V and J are TRBV11-2 and TRBJ2-3, with TRBD2 matching 9 bases. Trimming at V came to 5 bases and at J to 3 bases, leaving 9 bases not matched to a gene. In germline, CDR1 is SGHAT, CDR2 FQNNGV. The CDR3 has 16 amino acids. The DNA for the CDR3 is TGTGCCAGCAGCGCGTGGACTAGCGTTGGGACAGATACGCAGTATTTT. Translating gives CASSAWTSVGTDTQYF. Based on the CDR3 plus reference TRBV11-2 and TRBJ2-3, the full variable domain is EAGVAQSPRYKIIEKRQSVAFWCNPISGHATLYWYQQILGQGPKLLIQFQNNGVVDDSQLPKDRFSAERLKGVDSTLKIQPAKLEDSAVYLCASSAWTSVGTDTQYFGPGTRLTVL.

The chain has TRBV5-5 and TRBJ2-7; TRBD1 agrees at 7 bases. Per the germline V gene, CDR1 is SGHKS and CDR2 is YYEKEE (reference sequence). V lost 4 bases, J lost 6 bases, and 13 bases stayed unmatched. This CDR3 has 15 residues. CDR3 protein: CASSPNTNRGREQYF. CDR3 coding DNA: TGTGCCAGCAGCCCGAATACTAACAGGGGTCGCGAGCAGTACTTC.